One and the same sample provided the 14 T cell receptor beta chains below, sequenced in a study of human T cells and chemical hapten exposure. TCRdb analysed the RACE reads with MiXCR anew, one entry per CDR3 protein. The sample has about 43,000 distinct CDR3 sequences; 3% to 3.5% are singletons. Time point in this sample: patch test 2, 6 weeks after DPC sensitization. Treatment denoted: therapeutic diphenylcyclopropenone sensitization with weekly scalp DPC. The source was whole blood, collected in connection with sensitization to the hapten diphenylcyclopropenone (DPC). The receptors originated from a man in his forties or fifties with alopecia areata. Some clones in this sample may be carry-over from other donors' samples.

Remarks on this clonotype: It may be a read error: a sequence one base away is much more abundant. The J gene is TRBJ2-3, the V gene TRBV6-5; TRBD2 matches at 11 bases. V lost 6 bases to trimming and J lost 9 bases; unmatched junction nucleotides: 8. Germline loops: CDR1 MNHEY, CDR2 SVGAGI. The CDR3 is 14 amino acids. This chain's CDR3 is CASRGGLAAGTQYF. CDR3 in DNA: TGTGCCAGCAGAGGGGGACTAGCGGCCGGGACGCAGTATTTT.

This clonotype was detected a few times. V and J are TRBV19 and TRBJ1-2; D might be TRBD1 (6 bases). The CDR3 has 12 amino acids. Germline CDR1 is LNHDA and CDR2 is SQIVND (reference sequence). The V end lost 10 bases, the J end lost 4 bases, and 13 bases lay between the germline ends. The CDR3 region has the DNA TGTGCCACCGGAACAGGGCTCTATGGCTACACCTTC. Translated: CATGTGLYGYTF.

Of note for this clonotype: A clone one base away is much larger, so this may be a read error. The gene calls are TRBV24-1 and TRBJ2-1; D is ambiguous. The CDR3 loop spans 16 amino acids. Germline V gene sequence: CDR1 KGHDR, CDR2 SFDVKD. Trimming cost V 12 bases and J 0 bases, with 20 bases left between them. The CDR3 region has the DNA TGTGCCCCCCCTTCCAAATTTTCTGGCTCCTACAATGAGCAGTTCTTC. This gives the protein CAPPSKFSGSYNEQFF.

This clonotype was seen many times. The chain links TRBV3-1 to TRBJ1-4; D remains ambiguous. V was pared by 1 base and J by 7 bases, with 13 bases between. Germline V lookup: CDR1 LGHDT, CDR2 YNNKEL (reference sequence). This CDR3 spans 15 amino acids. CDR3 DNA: TGTGCCAGCAGCCAAGCCCAGGTTGGGAGTGAAAAACTGTTTTTT. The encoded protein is CASSQAQVGSEKLFF.

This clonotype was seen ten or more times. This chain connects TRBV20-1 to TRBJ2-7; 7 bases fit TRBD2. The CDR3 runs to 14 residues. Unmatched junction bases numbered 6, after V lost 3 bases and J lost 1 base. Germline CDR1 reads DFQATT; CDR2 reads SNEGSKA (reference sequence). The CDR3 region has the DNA TGCAGTGCTAGTAGAACTAGCGTTTCCTACGAGCAGTACTTC. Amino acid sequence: CSASRTSVSYEQYF.

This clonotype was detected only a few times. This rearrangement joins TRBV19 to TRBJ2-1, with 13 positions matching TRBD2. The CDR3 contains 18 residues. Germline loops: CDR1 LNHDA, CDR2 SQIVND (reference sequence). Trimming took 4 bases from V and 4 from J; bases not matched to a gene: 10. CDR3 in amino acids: CASSTRTSGRSSYNEQFF. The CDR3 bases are TGTGCCAGTAGTACCCGGACTAGCGGGAGATCATCATACAATGAGCAGTTCTTC.

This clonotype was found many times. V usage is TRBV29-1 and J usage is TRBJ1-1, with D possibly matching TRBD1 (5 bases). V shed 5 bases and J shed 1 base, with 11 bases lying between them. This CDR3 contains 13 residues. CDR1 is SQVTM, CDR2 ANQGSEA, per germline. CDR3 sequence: CSVWWGPNTEAFF. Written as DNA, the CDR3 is TGCAGCGTTTGGTGGGGCCCGAACACTGAAGCTTTCTTT.

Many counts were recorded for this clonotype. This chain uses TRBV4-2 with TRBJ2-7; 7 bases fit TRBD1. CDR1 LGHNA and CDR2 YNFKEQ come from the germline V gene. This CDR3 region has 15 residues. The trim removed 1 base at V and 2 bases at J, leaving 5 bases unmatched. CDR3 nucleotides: TGTGCCAGCAGCCAAGTGAGAGGGGGCGCCTACGAGCAGTACTTC. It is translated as CASSQVRGGAYEQYF.

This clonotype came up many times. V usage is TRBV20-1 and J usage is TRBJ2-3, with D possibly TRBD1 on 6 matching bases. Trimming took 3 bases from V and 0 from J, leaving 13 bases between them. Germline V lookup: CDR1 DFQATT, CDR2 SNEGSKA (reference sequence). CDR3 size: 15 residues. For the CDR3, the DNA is TGCAGTGCTAGCGGGGACACCTCTAGCACAGATACGCAGTATTTT. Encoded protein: CSASGDTSSTDTQYF.

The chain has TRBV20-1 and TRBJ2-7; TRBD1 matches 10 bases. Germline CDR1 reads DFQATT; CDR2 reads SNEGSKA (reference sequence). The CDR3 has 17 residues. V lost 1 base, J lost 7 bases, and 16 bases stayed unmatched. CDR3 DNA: TGCAGTGCTAGAGCCCTTCGAGACCAGGACAGGGGGAATGAGCAGTACTTC. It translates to CSARALRDQDRGNEQYF.

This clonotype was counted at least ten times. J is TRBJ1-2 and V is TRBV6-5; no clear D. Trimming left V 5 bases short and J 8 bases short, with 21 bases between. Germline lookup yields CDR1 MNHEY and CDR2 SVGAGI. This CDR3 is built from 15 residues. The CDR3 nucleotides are TGTGCCAGCAGTCCCACGTTCGAGGGTTCTCAGGGCTACACCTTC. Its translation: CASSPTFEGSQGYTF.

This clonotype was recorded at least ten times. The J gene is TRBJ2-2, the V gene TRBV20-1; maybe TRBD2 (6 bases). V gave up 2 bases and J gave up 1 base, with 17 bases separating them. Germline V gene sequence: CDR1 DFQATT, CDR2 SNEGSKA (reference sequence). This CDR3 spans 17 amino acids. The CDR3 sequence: CSARPPSLAWNTGELFF. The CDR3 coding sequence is TGCAGTGCTAGACCCCCCTCCCTAGCGTGGAACACCGGGGAGCTGTTTTTT.

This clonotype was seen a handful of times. In DNA form, the CDR3 reads TGTGCCAGCTCACGGGAGAGGCAAGAGACCCAGTACTTC. Protein sequence: CASSRERQETQYF. V gene TRBV18 combines with J gene TRBJ2-5; a possible D gene is TRBD2 (5 bases). The CDR3 has 13 residues. Germline lookup yields CDR1 KGHSH and CDR2 LQKENI. Trimming removed 4 bases at V and 2 bases at J, with 8 bases between.

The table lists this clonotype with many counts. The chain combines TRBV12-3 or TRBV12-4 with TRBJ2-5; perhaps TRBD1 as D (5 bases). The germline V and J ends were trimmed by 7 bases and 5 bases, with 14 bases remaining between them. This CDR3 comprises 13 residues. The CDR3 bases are TGTGCCAGCACCCGTCAGGGTTGGGAGACCCAGTACTTC. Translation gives CASTRQGWETQYF.